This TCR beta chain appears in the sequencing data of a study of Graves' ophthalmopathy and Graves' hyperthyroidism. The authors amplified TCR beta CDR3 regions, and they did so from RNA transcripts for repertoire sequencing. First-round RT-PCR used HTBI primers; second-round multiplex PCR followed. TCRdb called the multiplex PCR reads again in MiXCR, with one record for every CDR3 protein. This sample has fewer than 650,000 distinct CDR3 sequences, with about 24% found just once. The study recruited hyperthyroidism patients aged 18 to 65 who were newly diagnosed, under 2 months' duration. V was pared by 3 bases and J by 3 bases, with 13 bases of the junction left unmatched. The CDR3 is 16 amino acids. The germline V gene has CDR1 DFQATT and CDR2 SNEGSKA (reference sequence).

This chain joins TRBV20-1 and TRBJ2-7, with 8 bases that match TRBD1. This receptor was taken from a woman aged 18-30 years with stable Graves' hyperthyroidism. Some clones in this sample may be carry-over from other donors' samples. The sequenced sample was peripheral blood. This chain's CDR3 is CSARVSPGQDFYEQYF. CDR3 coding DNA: TGCAGTGCTAGGGTGAGTCCGGGACAGGACTTCTACGAGCAGTACTTC.